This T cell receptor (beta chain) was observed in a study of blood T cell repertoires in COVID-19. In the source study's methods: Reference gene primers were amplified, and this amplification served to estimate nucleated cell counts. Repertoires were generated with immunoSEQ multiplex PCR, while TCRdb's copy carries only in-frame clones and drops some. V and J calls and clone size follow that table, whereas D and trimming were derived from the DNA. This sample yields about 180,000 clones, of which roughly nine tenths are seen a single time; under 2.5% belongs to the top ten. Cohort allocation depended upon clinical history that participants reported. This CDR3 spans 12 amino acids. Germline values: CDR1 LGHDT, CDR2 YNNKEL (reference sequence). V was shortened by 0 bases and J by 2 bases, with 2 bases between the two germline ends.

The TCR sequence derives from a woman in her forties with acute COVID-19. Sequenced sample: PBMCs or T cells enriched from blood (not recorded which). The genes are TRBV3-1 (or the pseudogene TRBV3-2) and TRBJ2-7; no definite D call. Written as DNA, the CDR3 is TGTGCCAGCAGCCAAGATACCTACGAGCAGTACTTC. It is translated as CASSQDTYEQYF.